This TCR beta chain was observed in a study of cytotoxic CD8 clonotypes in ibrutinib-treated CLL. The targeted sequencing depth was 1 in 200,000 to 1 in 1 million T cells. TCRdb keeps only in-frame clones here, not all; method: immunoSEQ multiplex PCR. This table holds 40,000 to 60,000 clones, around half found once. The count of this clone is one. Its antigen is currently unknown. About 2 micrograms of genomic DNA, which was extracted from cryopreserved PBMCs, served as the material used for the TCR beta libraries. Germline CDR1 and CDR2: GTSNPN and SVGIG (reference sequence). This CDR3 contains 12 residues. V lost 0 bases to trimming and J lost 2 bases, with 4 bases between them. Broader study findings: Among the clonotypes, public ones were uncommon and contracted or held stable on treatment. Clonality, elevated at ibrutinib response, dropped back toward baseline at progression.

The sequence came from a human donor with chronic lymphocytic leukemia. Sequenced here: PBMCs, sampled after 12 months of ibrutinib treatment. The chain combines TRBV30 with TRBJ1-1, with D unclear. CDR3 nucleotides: TGTGCCTGGAGTGTAGACAACACTGAAGCTTTCTTT. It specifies CAWSVDNTEAFF.